This is a list of T cell receptor beta chains from one sample in a study of beta chain features in type 1 diabetes. TCRdb's table, derived via immunoSEQ multiplex PCR, lists solely in-frame clones and lacks some. The table lists approximately 150,000 clones, 10% to 15% of them singletons. The sample comprised central memory CD4+ T cells from blood. These receptors were collected from a man between 18 and 29 years old with type 1 diabetes. Both conserved end residues are part of each CDR3. D genes are given only for firm matches. Clone size appears in some rows only: once, few, many, or a class for an expanded clone.

v_gene	d_gene	j_gene	abundance	CDR3nt	CDR3aa
TRBV20-1	.	TRBJ1-5	few	TGCAGTGTAGGCAGTCAGCCCCAGCATTTT	CSVGSQPQHF
TRBV7-3	.	TRBJ2-5	few	TGTGCCAGCAGCTTCCAGGGAGGAGGCGAGACCCAGTACTTC	CASSFQGGGETQYF
TRBV15	.	TRBJ1-3	.	TGTGCCACCAGCAGTTTGGGGGGGATCTCTGGAAACACCATATATTTT	CATSSLGGISGNTIYF
TRBV7-2	TRBD1	TRBJ1-1	.	TGTGCCAGCAGTTACCAGGGGGCCGGGACTGAAGCTTTCTTT	CASSYQGAGTEAFF
TRBV6-5	TRBD1	TRBJ1-2	.	TGTGCCAGCAGTTCCCCAAGGACAGGGACTTATGGCTACACCTTC	CASSSPRTGTYGYTF
TRBV14	.	TRBJ2-7	few	TGTGCCAGCAGCCAAGTAACAGGGAGAGTCGAGCAGTACTTC	CASSQVTGRVEQYF
TRBV28	.	TRBJ2-6	.	TGTGCCAGCAGCAAACCTACAGGGCCTGGGGCCAACGTCCTGACTTTC	CASSKPTGPGANVLTF
TRBV18	.	TRBJ2-2	few	TGTGCCAGCTCCCCCAAAACGCTAACAGCGAACACCGGGGAGCTGTTTTTT	CASSPKTLTANTGELFF
TRBV7-2	.	TRBJ1-6	.	TGTGCCAGCAGCTTAGAGGGCGCTTCACCCCTCCACTTT	CASSLEGASPLHF
TRBV7-2	.	TRBJ2-7	few	TGTGCCAGCAGCTTAGATACAGCCTCCTACGAGCAGTACTTC	CASSLDTASYEQYF
TRBV29-1	.	TRBJ2-4	.	TGCAGCGTTGGGGACTCCACTAACATTCAGTACTTC	CSVGDSTNIQYF
TRBV5-1	.	TRBJ1-5	.	TGCGCCAGCAGCCCCTCCGGGGCGGAAGAAGGTCAGCCCCAGCATTTT	CASSPSGAEEGQPQHF
TRBV28	.	TRBJ2-4	many	TGTGCCAGCAGTCCCGCCGACCTAGGGGACATTCAGTACTTC	CASSPADLGDIQYF
TRBV9	.	TRBJ1-2	few	TGTGCCAGCAACCGACTTAACTATGGCTACACCTTC	CASNRLNYGYTF
TRBV7-7	TRBD2	TRBJ2-2	.	TGTGCCAGCAGCTTTTCCAGCGGGGTTGGCGGGGAGCTGTTTTTT	CASSFSSGVGGELFF
TRBV9	TRBD1	TRBJ1-1	.	TGTGCCAGCAGCTCCGCGACAGGGGGCGCGTCTAACGCTGAAGCTTTCTTT	CASSSATGGASNAEAFF
TRBV29-1	.	TRBJ1-3	few	TGCAGCGTGTGGGTACGAGCAGCTGGAAACACCATATATTTT	CSVWVRAAGNTIYF
TRBV11-2	TRBD2	TRBJ2-3	.	TGTGCCAGCAGCCGTCCCCGGGGGGTCACAGATACGCAGTATTTT	CASSRPRGVTDTQYF
TRBV19	.	TRBJ1-1	few	TGTGCCAGTAGTGTGACAGGGAACACTGAAGCTTTCTTT	CASSVTGNTEAFF
TRBV5-1	TRBD1	TRBJ2-3	few	TGCGCCAGCAGCCCCGGGACAGGGGGTCTTAGCACAGATACGCAGTATTTT	CASSPGTGGLSTDTQYF
TRBV9	.	TRBJ2-1	.	TGTGCCAGCAGCGTAGAAGGGAATTCCCTCTACAATGAGCAGTTCTTC	CASSVEGNSLYNEQFF
TRBV30	.	TRBJ1-1	.	TGTGCCTGGAAATTTCGAGTCAGACCAAACACTGAAGCTTTCTTT	CAWKFRVRPNTEAFF
TRBV18	TRBD2	TRBJ2-1	.	TGTGCCAGCTCATCCTTTAGCGGGGGGCCGACTTGGGGCAATGAGCAGTTCTTC	CASSSFSGGPTWGNEQFF
TRBV6-6	.	TRBJ2-3	.	TGTGCCAGCAGTTCCACGGCTAGCGCAGATACGCAGTATTTT	CASSSTASADTQYF
TRBV30	TRBD2	TRBJ2-1	.	TGTGCCTGGACGGAGGCTAGCGGGGGGCGCTACAATGAGCAGTTCTTC	CAWTEASGGRYNEQFF
TRBV7-9	.	TRBJ1-2	few	TGTGCCAGCAGCTTACGAAATGGACCGGGCCCCTATGGCTACACCTTC	CASSLRNGPGPYGYTF
TRBV30	.	TRBJ2-1	.	TGTGCCTGGACCCCCGTTGGATTGAAGAATGAGCAGTTCTTC	CAWTPVGLKNEQFF
TRBV4-2	TRBD1	TRBJ2-7	few	TGTGCCAGCAGCCGAGAGGGACAGACTCTCTACGAGCAGTACTTC	CASSREGQTLYEQYF
TRBV30	.	TRBJ1-4	.	TGTGCCTGGAGTGTACCTGGGGGATGTGAAAAACTGTTTTTT	CAWSVPGGCEKLFF
TRBV6-5	.	TRBJ1-2	.	TGTGCCAGCAGTTACTCAGAGGGCAGCTATGGCTACACCTTC	CASSYSEGSYGYTF
TRBV19	.	TRBJ2-7	.	TGTGCCAGTTCCCCAGGCTCCTACGAGCAGTACTTC	CASSPGSYEQYF
TRBV5-6	TRBD1	TRBJ2-7	.	TGTGCCAGCAGATTACAGGGGGAGCCCTACGAGCAGTACTTC	CASRLQGEPYEQYF
TRBV7-6	.	TRBJ2-2	few	TGTGCCAGCAGCTTAGGGACAACCACCGGGGAGCTGTTTTTT	CASSLGTTTGELFF
TRBV19	.	TRBJ1-5	few	TGTGCCAGTGACGACAGGAATAGCAATCAGCCCCAGCATTTT	CASDDRNSNQPQHF
TRBV9	TRBD2	TRBJ2-1	.	TGTGCCAGCAGCGACGAGGGACTAGCCTACAATGAGCAGTTCTTC	CASSDEGLAYNEQFF
TRBV2	.	TRBJ2-1	few	TGTGCCAGCAGTGAGCGATGGGATGGAGAGCAGTTCTTC	CASSERWDGEQFF
TRBV28	TRBD1	TRBJ1-1	.	TGTGCCAGCAGGACAGGGCTTGGGGACACTGAAGCTTTCTTT	CASRTGLGDTEAFF
TRBV7-9	.	TRBJ1-2	.	TGTGCCAGCACTTCTTCTAACTATGGCTACACCTTC	CASTSSNYGYTF
TRBV9	.	TRBJ2-2	few	TGTGCCAGCACGTGGAGGGAGAACACCGGGGAGCTGTTTTTT	CASTWRENTGELFF
TRBV4-1	.	TRBJ1-5	few	TGCGCCAGCAGCCAAGATCCTGGAACAGTTAGTCAGCCCCAGCATTTT	CASSQDPGTVSQPQHF
TRBV6-1	.	TRBJ1-6	many	TGTGCCAGCAGAGGGAATTCACCCCTCCACTTT	CASRGNSPLHF
TRBV4-1	.	TRBJ1-5	many	TGCGCCAGCAGATCGGTGGGTTTCGATCAGCCCCAGCATTTT	CASRSVGFDQPQHF